The subject of this entry is one T cell receptor (beta chain). CDR1 and CDR2 from the germline V gene are SNHLY and FYNNEI. This CDR3 is built from 12 residues. Trimming shortened V by 1 base and J by 5 bases, and 6 bases separated the two germline ends. In terms of age and location, participants ranged from about 18 to 100 years and lived in approximately 26 US areas. Grouping used clinical history reported by participants in a survey and questionnaire. These data belong to a study of blood T cell repertoires in COVID-19. In the authors' workflow: Amplifying reference gene primers gave estimates of nucleated cell counts. Clones were sequenced by immunoSEQ multiplex PCR, and TCRdb holds only the in-frame ones, with some missing. D and trimming come from the DNA, and the V and J calls and clone size come from that table. The data contain a few hundred thousand clones, about 90% of them seen just once; the ten biggest clones take up 1%.

Sequenced sample: PBMCs or T cells enriched from blood (not recorded which). V is TRBV2 and J is TRBJ2-7; D remains ambiguous. The receptor comes from a woman aged 25-40 years who had recovered from COVID-19. The CDR3 here is CASSEGVHEQYF. CDR3 coding DNA: TGTGCCAGCAGTGAAGGAGTCCACGAGCAGTACTTC.